This entry lists 5 T cell receptor beta chains sequenced from one sample in a study of T cells in narcolepsy. Produced via immunoSEQ multiplex PCR; TCRdb's table is partial and in-frame only. The sample yields tens of thousands of clones, 85% to 90% seen once. The sequenced sample consisted of CD45RA- memory CD4+ T cells from PBMCs. The receptors here all came from a human donor with narcolepsy.

V and J are TRBV5-1 and TRBJ2-2; 11 nucleotides match TRBD1. Germline CDR1 SGHRS, CDR2 YFSETQ. Losses at the gene ends were 3 bases for V and 4 bases for J; bases not matched to a gene: 2. The CDR3 is 15 amino acids. This chain's CDR3 is CASSWDRGVTGELFF. The CDR3 DNA reads TGCGCCAGCAGCTGGGACAGGGGGGTCACCGGGGAGCTGTTTTTT. Supplemented by reference TRBV5-1 and TRBJ2-2, the full variable domain reads KAGVTQTPRYLIKTRGQQVTLSCSPISGHRSVSWYQQTPGQGLQFLFEYFSETQRNKGNFPGRFSGRQFSNSRSEMNVSTLELGDSALYLCASSWDRGVTGELFFGEGSRLTVL.

The chain carries TRBV7-3 and TRBJ1-4; a weak D match, TRBD1 (6 bases). This CDR3 is 13 amino acids long. Trimming stripped 1 base from V and 8 bases from J, with 8 bases between. Germline lookup yields CDR1 SGHTA and CDR2 FQGTGA. This CDR3 is CASSLKRGEKLFF. CDR3 sequence (DNA): TGTGCCAGCAGCTTAAAGAGGGGGGAAAAACTGTTTTTT.

This chain uses TRBV29-1 with TRBJ2-1; possible D gene TRBD2, 5 bases. Germline V gene sequence: CDR1 SQVTM, CDR2 ANQGSEA. Trimming stripped 8 bases from V and 6 bases from J, with 20 bases between. This CDR3 has 14 amino acids. CDR3 bases: TGCAGCCTAGGGCCTAGAGGCGGGTTCAATGAGCAGTTCTTC. Residues: CSLGPRGGFNEQFF.

The chain links TRBV18 to TRBJ1-1; a possible D gene is TRBD1 (5 bases). Germline lookup yields CDR1 KGHSH and CDR2 LQKENI. The length of the CDR3 is 16 residues. Trimming pared 0 bases from V and 0 bases from J, leaving 11 bases between. CDR3 loop: CASSPPDRRLNTEAFF. Here the CDR3 DNA reads TGTGCCAGCTCACCACCTGACAGACGACTGAACACTGAAGCTTTCTTT.

The V call is TRBV2, the J call TRBJ2-5; the D gene is possibly TRBD2 (6 bases). The CDR3 sequence is 15 residues long. V lost 3 bases to trimming and J lost 7 bases, with 18 bases between them. CDR1 SNHLY and CDR2 FYNNEI come from the germline V gene. The CDR3 here is CASSESLAVGVTQYF. DNA for the CDR3: TGTGCCAGCAGTGAGTCTTTAGCGGTGGGTGTGACCCAGTACTTC.